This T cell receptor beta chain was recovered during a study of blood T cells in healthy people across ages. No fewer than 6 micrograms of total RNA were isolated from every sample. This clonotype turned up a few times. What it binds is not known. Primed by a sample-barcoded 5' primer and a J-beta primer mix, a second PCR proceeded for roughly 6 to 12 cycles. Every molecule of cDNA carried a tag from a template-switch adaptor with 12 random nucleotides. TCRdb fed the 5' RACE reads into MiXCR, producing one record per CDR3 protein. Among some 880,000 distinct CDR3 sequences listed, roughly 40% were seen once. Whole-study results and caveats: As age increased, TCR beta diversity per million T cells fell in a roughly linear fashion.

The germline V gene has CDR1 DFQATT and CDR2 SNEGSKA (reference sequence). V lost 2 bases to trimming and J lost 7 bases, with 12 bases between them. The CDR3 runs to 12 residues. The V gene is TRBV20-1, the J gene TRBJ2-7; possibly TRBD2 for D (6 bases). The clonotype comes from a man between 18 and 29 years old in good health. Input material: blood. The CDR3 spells CSARFGGMEQYF. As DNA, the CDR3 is TGCAGTGCTAGATTCGGGGGAATGGAGCAGTACTTC.